These 28 T cell receptor beta chains share one sample of origin, sequenced in a study. TCRdb fed the 5' RACE reads into MiXCR, producing one record per CDR3 protein. The sample carries approximately 60,000 distinct CDR3 sequences, roughly 22% recorded once. The sequenced sample was memory CD4+ T cells sorted from a lymph node. Subset reported: memory CD4+ T cells, CD4+CD45RO+CD25-. The receptor source for this set is a female donor with breast cancer.

The chain is built from TRBV5-1 and TRBJ2-6; D might be TRBD1 (6 bases). The CDR3 sequence is 16 residues long. The V end lost 4 bases, the J end lost 0 bases, and 11 bases lay between the germline ends. Germline CDR1 reads SGHRS; CDR2 reads YFSETQ. The CDR3 nucleotides read TGCGCCAGCAGCCTACAGGGCGACTCTGGGGCCAACGTCCTGACTTTC. This gives the protein CASSLQGDSGANVLTF.

As concerns this clonotype: This could be a read error, since a much larger clone is one nucleotide away. The chain combines TRBV28 with TRBJ2-3, with D tentatively TRBD1 (5 bases). The CDR3 sequence is 14 residues long. From germline, CDR1 is MDHEN and CDR2 SYDVKM. The CDR3 nucleotides are TGTGCCAGCAGCCCAGGGTACAGCACAGATGCGCAGTATTTT. Amino acids: CASSPGYSTDAQYF.

There are a few counts of this clonotype. V is TRBV19 and J is TRBJ1-2, with 10 positions matching TRBD1. This CDR3 comprises 13 residues. CDR1 LNHDA and CDR2 SQIVND come from the germline V gene (reference sequence). J was trimmed by 6 bases and V by 6 bases; bases with no gene match: 4. CDR3 in amino acids: CASRGQGLDGYTF. The CDR3 DNA reads as TGTGCCAGTAGGGGACAGGGGTTGGATGGCTACACCTTC.

To note about this clonotype: One base away lies a much larger clone, so this may be a sequencing read error. This chain connects TRBV7-6 to TRBJ2-2, with a weak D call TRBD2 (5 bases). CDR3 length: 13 amino acids. In germline, CDR1 is SGHVS, CDR2 FNYEAQ. The CDR3 loop is CASSLSRVGELVF. DNA of the CDR3: TGTGCCAGCAGCTTATCAAGGGTCGGGGAGCTGGTTTTT. Based on the CDR3 plus reference TRBV7-6 and TRBJ2-2, the full variable domain is GAGVSQSPRYKVTKRGQDVALRCDPISGHVSLYWYRQALGQGPEFLTYFNYEAQQDKSGLPNDRFSAERPEGSISTLTIQRTEQRDSAMYRCASSLSRVGELVFGEGSRLTVL.

This clonotype was picked up a small number of times. This sequence joins TRBV3-1 and TRBJ2-7; D possibly corresponds to TRBD2 (5 bases). Trimming cost V 4 bases and J 2 bases, with 9 bases left between them. The CDR3 extends over 13 amino acids. Per germline, CDR1 LGHDT and CDR2 YNNKEL (reference sequence). The CDR3 protein is CASSRGGAYEQYF. The DNA of the CDR3 is TGTGCCAGCAGCCGAGGAGGTGCCTACGAGCAGTACTTC.

This chain uses TRBV6-2 or TRBV6-3 with TRBJ1-2; D is ambiguous. V was trimmed by 5 bases and J by 2 bases, leaving 24 bases between them. The germline gives CDR1 MNHEY, CDR2 SVGEGT. The CDR3 sequence is 18 residues long. The CDR3 region is CASSPLDLFTVRNYGYTF. DNA for the CDR3: TGTGCCAGCAGTCCCCTCGATCTTTTCACTGTCAGGAACTATGGCTACACCTTC.

This sequence joins TRBV5-1 and TRBJ1-1; D is possibly TRBD1 (5 bases). Between the trimmed V and J ends, which lost 4 bases and 4 bases, there was a span of 17 bases. Germline assignment: CDR1 SGHRS and CDR2 YFSETQ. The CDR3 extends over 15 amino acids. The CDR3 region has the DNA TGCGCCAGCAGCACCAGTCAGGGTGGTGGCACTGAAGCTTTCTTT. Protein product: CASSTSQGGGTEAFF.

This chain uses TRBV11-2 with TRBJ2-4, with D possibly matching TRBD2 (5 bases). Germline CDR1 and CDR2: SGHAT and FQNNGV. V lost 3 bases, J lost 3 bases, and 15 bases lay in between. The CDR3 runs to 16 residues. The CDR3 protein is CASSFTGPRDKNIQYF. Here the CDR3 DNA reads TGTGCCAGCAGCTTCACTGGGCCCCGGGACAAAAACATTCAGTACTTC.

The J gene is TRBJ2-3, the V gene TRBV7-2; no clear D. This CDR3 is 13 amino acids long. CDR1 SGHTA and CDR2 FQGNSA come from the germline V gene. The V end was cut by 3 bases, the J end by 6 bases, with 10 bases between. The CDR3 DNA reads as TGTGCCAGCAGCTTGTCATCGTCGGATACGCAGTATTTT. Translated, it gives CASSLSSSDTQYF.

Ten or more counts support this clonotype. The chain is built from TRBV4-3 and TRBJ2-3, with 8 bases lining up with TRBD2. Germline V gene lookup returns CDR1 LGHNA and CDR2 YSLEER. Germline trimming cut 2 bases from V and 5 bases from J; bases unmatched to any gene: 9. The CDR3 loop spans 16 amino acids. CDR3 DNA sequence: TGCGCCAGCAGCCAAAGCTCGACGGGAGGGAAAGATACGCAGTATTTT. It specifies CASSQSSTGGKDTQYF.

This clonotype was detected only a few times. In DNA, the CDR3 is TGCGCCAGCAGCCCAAGGGGGGGGGACCTGGAGGAGCAGTACTTC. Encoded protein: CASSPRGGDLEEQYF. The chain uses TRBV5-1 and TRBJ2-7, with a weak D call TRBD2 (7 bases). CDR1 is SGHRS, CDR2 YFSETQ, per germline. V was shortened by 4 bases and J by 7 bases, with 21 bases between the two germline ends. The CDR3 totals 15 residues.

The sample holds a few counts of this clonotype. This chain joins TRBV6-6 and TRBJ2-7, with TRBD1 identical over 10 bases. CDR1 is MNHNY and CDR2 is SVGAGI in the germline V gene (reference sequence). This CDR3 has 15 amino acids. V lost 5 bases to trimming and J lost 2 bases; unmatched junction nucleotides: 6. The CDR3 is CASSRPGQGAYEQYF. The CDR3 nucleotides read TGTGCCAGCAGTCGGCCCGGACAGGGGGCCTACGAGCAGTACTTC.

The table lists this clonotype with a few counts. J is TRBJ2-4 and V is TRBV4-1, with 8 bases fitting TRBD1. Trimming at V came to 1 base and at J to 3 bases, leaving 11 bases not matched to a gene. The length of the CDR3 is 18 residues. Germline V gene sequence: CDR1 MGHRA, CDR2 YSYEKL. The CDR3 sequence: CASSQGWARGPGKNIQYF. The CDR3 DNA reads TGCGCCAGCAGCCAAGGGTGGGCCAGGGGGCCCGGCAAAAACATTCAGTACTTC.

As regards this clonotype: The junction shows a germline mismatch at one end, possibly a read error. The CDR3 protein is CASGSTGGRQEAQYF. The CDR3 coding sequence is TGCGCCAGCGGATCTACGGGCGGCAGACAAGAGGCCCAGTACTTC. The rearrangement uses TRBV5-1 and TRBJ2-5; D is undetermined. This CDR3 is built from 15 residues. Germline V gene sequence: CDR1 SGHRS, CDR2 YFSETQ. The whole variable domain, filled in from reference TRBV5-1 and TRBJ2-5, reads KAGVTQTPRYLIKTRGQQVTLSCSPISGHRSVSWYQQTPGQGLQFLFEYFSETQRNKGNFPGRFSGRQFSNSRSEMNVSTLELGDSALYLCASGSTGGRQEAQYFGPGTRLLVL.

This clonotype has only a few counts. This chain links TRBV15 with TRBJ2-1; maybe TRBD2 (6 bases). Germline values: CDR1 LNHNV, CDR2 YYDKDF (reference sequence). V was cut by 0 bases and J by 12 bases, with 12 bases left in between. This CDR3 spans 13 amino acids. CDR3 amino acids: CATSRDLGGGQFF. The CDR3 DNA reads TGTGCCACCAGCAGAGATTTGGGGGGTGGGCAGTTCTTC.

In this sample, this clonotype turned up a few times. The chain joins TRBV4-1 to TRBJ2-7; 9 nucleotides align to TRBD2. The CDR3 contains 17 residues. Germline assignment: CDR1 MGHRA and CDR2 YSYEKL. Trimming at V came to 4 bases and at J to 6 bases, leaving 16 bases not matched to a gene. CDR3 loop: CASSRGGVVAGVFEQYF. The DNA of the CDR3 is TGCGCCAGCAGCCGGGGCGGTGTAGTAGCGGGAGTTTTCGAGCAGTACTTC.

A few counts support this clonotype. This chain links TRBV15 with TRBJ1-5, with no clear D. Trimming pared 6 bases from V and 0 bases from J, leaving 9 bases between. CDR1 is LNHNV and CDR2 is YYDKDF in the germline V gene (reference sequence). This CDR3 has 14 amino acids. The CDR3 spells CATSLMVSNQPQHF. The CDR3 nucleotides read TGTGCCACCAGTCTAATGGTTAGCAATCAGCCCCAGCATTTT.

This clonotype appeared many times. The chain recombines TRBV7-2 with TRBJ2-3, with TRBD2 as a possible D gene (5 bases). Germline CDR1 reads SGHTA; CDR2 reads FQGNSA. The CDR3 contains 14 residues. V lost 0 bases and J lost 2, with 6 bases in between. CDR3 bases: TGTGCCAGCAGCTTAGCGGAGGCCACAGATACGCAGTATTTT. It translates to CASSLAEATDTQYF.

J is TRBJ1-6 and V is TRBV7-6; TRBD1 might be the D (6 bases). Per germline, CDR1 SGHVS and CDR2 FNYEAQ. This CDR3 has 16 amino acids. Trimming took off 5 bases at V and 7 bases at J, with 18 bases between the two ends. In nucleotides, the CDR3 is TGTGCCAGCAGCGGGCAACAGGGTGCTCCCAATTCACCCCTCCACTTT. Protein product: CASSGQQGAPNSPLHF.

Worth noting for this clonotype: The conserved phenylalanine or tryptophan normally closing the CDR3 is absent here, so this likely arose from a read error. The rearrangement joins TRBV6-5 to TRBJ1-1, with TRBD1 as a possible D gene (6 bases). V lost 4 bases to trimming and J lost 6 bases, with 15 bases between them. CDR1 and CDR2 from the germline V gene are MNHEY and SVGAGI. The CDR3 has 14 amino acids. This CDR3 is CASSWSRDIPEAFL. CDR3 in DNA: TGTGCCAGCAGTTGGTCCCGGGACATCCCTGAAGCTTTCCTT.

The chain couples TRBV11-2 to TRBJ2-5; 8 bases line up with TRBD2. The germline gives CDR1 SGHAT, CDR2 FQNNGV. This CDR3 has 14 residues. The V segment lost 3 bases and the J segment 5 bases; nucleotides outside the gene matches: 5. In DNA form, the CDR3 reads TGTGCCAGCAGCTTGGTAGCGGGAACGGAGACCCAGTACTTC. As protein: CASSLVAGTETQYF.

This clonotype has only a few counts. The chain's CDR3 is CASRSRGDEQFF. CDR3 DNA sequence: TGTGCCAGCAGGTCCCGGGGGGATGAGCAGTTCTTC. The V call is TRBV12-3 or TRBV12-4, the J call TRBJ2-1; the match to TRBD2 covers 7 bases. The CDR3 consists of 12 residues. Losses at the gene ends were 6 bases for V and 8 bases for J; bases not matched to a gene: 4.

This clonotype is a singleton in its sample. Germline is not matched at one junction end, which may reflect a read error. The V gene is TRBV5-1, the J gene TRBJ2-3, with D unclear. The CDR3 length is 14 residues. Germline CDR1 is SGHRS and CDR2 is YFSETQ. The CDR3 coding sequence is TGCGCCGGCAGCTTACGGCAAATCACAGATACGCAGTATTTT. Its translation: CAGSLRQITDTQYF.

This chain uses TRBV5-1 with TRBJ2-1, with 10 bases identical to TRBD2. V dropped 4 bases and J dropped 4; count of bases not matched to a gene: 5. Germline assignment: CDR1 SGHRS and CDR2 YFSETQ. The CDR3 runs to 15 residues. The CDR3 loop reads CASSKASGSYNEQFF. In DNA form, the CDR3 reads TGCGCCAGCAGCAAGGCTAGCGGGAGTTACAATGAGCAGTTCTTC.

This clonotype occurred a few times. This chain connects TRBV5-1 to TRBJ2-3; 12 nucleotides match TRBD2. The CDR3 has 16 amino acids. V gave up 1 base and J gave up 5 bases; unmatched junction bases: 5. Germline-derived CDR1 and CDR2 are SGHRS and YFSETQ. CDR3 loop: CASSLRTSGEGDTQYF. The CDR3 coding sequence is TGCGCCAGCAGCTTGAGGACTAGCGGGGAGGGAGATACGCAGTATTTT.

This chain connects TRBV7-9 to TRBJ1-1, with a tentative D call TRBD1 (6 bases). The CDR3 covers 15 residues. V dropped 4 bases and J dropped 5 bases, with 17 bases sitting between them. Germline CDR1 and CDR2: SEHNR and FQNEAQ (reference sequence). The CDR3 sequence: CASSSSGAVRTEAFF. In nucleotides, the CDR3 is TGTGCCAGCAGCTCATCAGGGGCCGTTCGGACTGAAGCTTTCTTT.

The chain has TRBV5-5 and TRBJ2-7, with D possibly TRBD1 on 7 matching bases. With 2 bases removed from V and 7 bases from J, the gap between germline ends came to 25 bases. CDR3 length: 17 residues. Germline V lookup: CDR1 SGHKS, CDR2 YYEKEE (reference sequence). The CDR3 region is CASSLFPGGGGEREQYF. The CDR3 DNA reads as TGTGCCAGCAGCTTATTTCCGGGCGGAGGGGGCGAAAGGGAGCAGTACTTC.

This clonotype was recorded a few times. This chain connects TRBV28 to TRBJ1-2, with D unresolved. The V gene lost 10 bases and the J gene lost 8 bases, with 26 bases spanning the gap. The CDR3 extends over 15 amino acids. Germline values: CDR1 MDHEN, CDR2 SYDVKM. CDR3 region: CATLGNSIPFGGYTF. The CDR3 DNA follows: TGTGCCACCCTCGGGAATTCCATTCCTTTTGGAGGCTACACCTTC.